A single sample is the source of the 14 T cell receptor beta chains below, sequenced in a study of cytomegalovirus exposure and HLA in healthy donors. The PCR had 60 Vbeta and 13 Jbeta primers. TCRdb's table, derived via immunoSEQ multiplex PCR, lists solely in-frame clones and lacks some. The repertoire consists of 150,000 to 200,000 clones, with roughly 83% occurring once and the leading ten covering around 1.6%. The material sequenced was PBMCs. The receptors were sampled from a woman between 50 and 59 years old in good health and CMV-seronegative.

V gene TRBV19 combines with J gene TRBJ2-7, with D perhaps matching TRBD1 (5 bases). V was trimmed by 8 bases and J by 2 bases, leaving 13 bases between them. In germline, CDR1 is LNHDA, CDR2 SQIVND (reference sequence). The CDR3 contains 13 residues. The CDR3 DNA sequence: TGTGCCAGTCGAAGGCAGGGCACCTACGAGCAGTACTTC. It codes for CASRRQGTYEQYF.

The V gene is TRBV2, the J gene TRBJ1-1, with TRBD1 as a possible D gene (6 bases). The CDR3 extends over 11 amino acids. CDR1 is SNHLY, CDR2 FYNNEI, per germline. V was clipped by 3 bases and J by 11 bases, with 10 bases between them. CDR3 loop: CASSEYRDAFF. The CDR3 DNA follows: TGTGCCAGCAGTGAGTACAGGGATGCTTTCTTT.

For the CDR3, the DNA is TGTGCCAGCAGCCGGACTAGCGGGCAGAACACCGGGGAGCTGTTTTTT. Translating gives CASSRTSGQNTGELFF. The rearrangement links TRBV4-2 to TRBJ2-2; 11 nucleotides match TRBD2. After removal of 4 bases from V and 1 base from J, the junction contained 2 bases not matched to a gene. This CDR3 is built from 16 residues. Germline CDR1 LGHNA, CDR2 YNFKEQ.

This clone showed up just a few times. The chain combines TRBV6-6 with TRBJ2-1; TRBD2 aligns across 9 bases. With V trimmed by 8 bases and J by 0 bases, 5 bases remained unmatched. Germline CDR1 reads MNHNY; CDR2 reads SVGAGI (reference sequence). There are 15 residues in the CDR3. CDR3 nucleotide sequence: TGTGCCAGCCTACTAGCGGGTCGCTCCTACAATGAGCAGTTCTTC. This codes for CASLLAGRSYNEQFF.

The J gene is TRBJ1-1, the V gene TRBV5-1; D gene uncertain. The CDR3 is 13 residues long. Germline values: CDR1 SGHRS, CDR2 YFSETQ. Trimming stripped 3 bases from V and 4 bases from J, with 10 bases between. DNA of the CDR3: TGCGCCAGCAGCTCCTACGGGAGCACTGAAGCTTTCTTT. It codes for CASSSYGSTEAFF.

The chain joins TRBV27 to TRBJ2-7, with 9 bases fitting TRBD1. The CDR3 is 16 residues long. After removal of 4 bases from V and 3 bases from J, the junction contained 10 bases not matched to a gene. Germline-derived CDR1 and CDR2 are MNHEY and SMNVEV (reference sequence). The CDR3 nucleotides are TGTGCCAGCAGTTCCCTTAGACAGGGGGGGTACTACGAGCAGTACTTC. It is translated as CASSSLRQGGYYEQYF.

The chain carries TRBV5-5 and TRBJ1-1, with D perhaps matching TRBD1 (5 bases). The CDR3 totals 17 residues. Trimming left V 0 bases short and J 0 bases short, with 15 bases between. Germline values: CDR1 SGHKS, CDR2 YYEKEE (reference sequence). The CDR3 DNA sequence: TGTGCCAGCAGCTTGGTGGACCGTGACAGCATGAACACTGAAGCTTTCTTT. It translates to CASSLVDRDSMNTEAFF.

The V and J genes are TRBV7-9 and TRBJ1-2; D gene ambiguous. V was cut by 2 bases and J by 5 bases, with 6 bases left in between. The CDR3 sequence is 12 residues long. Germline values: CDR1 SEHNR, CDR2 FQNEAQ (reference sequence). For the CDR3, the DNA is TGTGCCAGCAGCTTACTAGAGTATGGCTACACCTTC. It translates to CASSLLEYGYTF.

V gene TRBV4-1 combines with J gene TRBJ1-3, with D possibly being TRBD1 (6 bases). Germline V CDR1 and CDR2: MGHRA, YSYEKL. The CDR3 loop spans 16 amino acids. Trimming removed 2 bases at V and 2 bases at J, with 13 bases between. CDR3 protein: CASSQQREGAGNTIYF. In nucleotides, the CDR3 is TGCGCCAGCAGCCAACAAAGGGAGGGGGCTGGAAACACCATATATTTT.

The rearrangement links TRBV7-2 to TRBJ1-1; 9 nucleotides align to TRBD1. CDR3 length: 16 residues. The V and J ends lost 0 bases and 8 bases, in that order; junction bases with no gene match: 10. The germline V gene encodes CDR1 SGHTA and CDR2 FQGNSA. This CDR3 reads CASSLAPGTGKREAFF. CDR3 DNA: TGTGCCAGCAGCTTAGCCCCCGGGACAGGGAAGAGAGAAGCTTTCTTT.

This chain connects TRBV11-3 to TRBJ2-7; D is possibly TRBD2 (7 bases). Germline assignment: CDR1 SGHNT and CDR2 YENEEA. The V end was cut by 5 bases, the J end by 4 bases, with 18 bases between. CDR3 length: 15 residues. CDR3 residues: CASSKGGAAPYEQYF. CDR3 DNA sequence: TGTGCCAGCAGCAAAGGGGGGGCGGCTCCGTACGAGCAGTACTTC.

The CDR3 DNA sequence: TGTGCCAGCAGCCCGAGGGAGGGTGCTTCTGGCTACACCTTC. Amino acids: CASSPREGASGYTF. The chain employs TRBV7-3 and TRBJ1-2; D remains ambiguous. The CDR3 runs 14 residues. V lost 5 bases, J lost 7 bases, and 17 bases lay in between. Germline assignment: CDR1 SGHTA and CDR2 FQGTGA.

This clone was seen just once. This chain's CDR3 is CASSTGQGAGETQYF. CDR3 in DNA: TGTGCCAGTAGTACGGGACAGGGGGCAGGGGAGACCCAGTACTTC. The genes are TRBV19 and TRBJ2-5; 12 positions match TRBD1. There are 15 residues in the CDR3. V lost 4 bases, J lost 5 bases, and 5 bases stayed unmatched. Germline V lookup: CDR1 LNHDA, CDR2 SQIVND (reference sequence).

This clone has only a few counts. J is TRBJ1-5 and V is TRBV7-6; D perhaps matches TRBD1 (5 bases). This CDR3 comprises 16 residues. The V gene lost 1 base and the J gene lost 0 bases, with 10 bases spanning the gap. In germline, CDR1 is SGHVS, CDR2 FNYEAQ. CDR3 residues: CASSLGRGASNQPQHF. The CDR3 nucleotides read TGTGCCAGCAGCTTAGGGAGGGGAGCTAGCAATCAGCCCCAGCATTTT.